These T cell receptor beta chains were read from a single sample in a study of shared clonotypes between healthy human individuals. Libraries were prepared by immunoSEQ multiplex PCR; TCRdb keeps only in-frame clonotypes and omits some of them. The sample has 950,000 to 1,100,000 clones; more than 75% are singletons. The sample consisted of memory CD4+ T cells from PBMCs. These receptors were collected from a man younger than 35 in good health. Some clones in this sample may be carry-over from other donors' samples. The CDR3 runs from the conserved cysteine through the conserved F or W. D genes are given only for firm matches. Clone size, where shown, is once, few, many, or a class for clones that have expanded.

length	D	V	size	J	CDR3	DNA
15	TRBD2	TRBV30	NA	TRBJ2-2	CAMPLAGGNTGELFF	TGTGCGATGCCACTAGCGGGAGGCAACACCGGGGAGCTGTTTTTT
15	NA	TRBV5-6	NA	TRBJ2-5	CASSLWTALQETQYF	TGTGCCAGCAGCTTGTGGACTGCACTGCAAGAGACCCAGTACTTC
13	NA	TRBV18	NA	TRBJ1-3	CASRGSSGNTIYF	TGTGCCAGCCGGGGGAGTTCTGGAAACACCATATATTTT
18	TRBD1	TRBV5-4	NA	TRBJ2-1	CASSLVRVGTGGHHEQFF	TGTGCCAGCAGCTTGGTGAGGGTCGGGACAGGGGGCCACCATGAGCAGTTCTTC
16	TRBD2	TRBV4-1	NA	TRBJ2-2	CASSPPSGRISGELFF	TGCGCCAGCAGTCCGCCTAGCGGGAGGATTTCCGGGGAGCTGTTTTTT
17	NA	TRBV4-1	NA	TRBJ2-3	CASSRLVGSAQVDTQYF	TGCGCCAGCAGCCGCTTGGTGGGTAGCGCCCAGGTAGATACGCAGTATTTT
14	TRBD1	TRBV2	NA	TRBJ2-3	CASTPTGRGDTQYF	TGTGCCAGCACTCCGACAGGGAGAGGAGATACGCAGTATTTT
14	TRBD1	TRBV7-9	NA	TRBJ1-2	CASSPGTGGFGYTF	TGTGCCAGCAGCCCAGGGACAGGGGGCTTTGGCTACACCTTC
15	NA	TRBV4-1	few	TRBJ2-3	CASDPGRGSTDTQYF	TGCGCCAGCGACCCGGGGAGGGGGAGCACAGATACGCAGTATTTT
14	NA	TRBV28	NA	TRBJ2-7	CASSSLRSPYEQYF	TGTGCCAGCAGTTCTCTCAGGTCCCCCTACGAGCAGTACTTC
13	NA	TRBV9	NA	TRBJ2-1	CASSVIGGNEQFF	TGTGCCAGCAGCGTAATAGGAGGGAATGAGCAGTTCTTC
13	NA	TRBV7-9	NA	TRBJ1-1	CASSSPLRDEAFF	TGTGCCAGCAGCTCACCACTTCGAGACGAAGCTTTCTTT
14	NA	TRBV5-6	few	TRBJ2-7	CASSLGRPRNEQYF	TGTGCCAGCAGCTTGGGTCGCCCCAGGAACGAGCAGTACTTC
14	TRBD1	TRBV28	NA	TRBJ1-1	CASSFSGTGLWAFF	TGTGCCAGCAGTTTCTCCGGGACAGGGCTATGGGCTTTCTTT
9	NA	TRBV29-1	few	TRBJ1-2	CSVENGYTF	TGCAGCGTTGAGAATGGCTACACCTTC
14	NA	TRBV6-1	NA	TRBJ1-1	CASSEKALNTEAFF	TGTGCCAGCAGTGAAAAGGCGTTGAACACTGAAGCTTTCTTT
13	NA	TRBV5-1	NA	TRBJ1-3	CASSLNSGNTIYF	TGCGCCAGCAGCCTGAACTCTGGAAACACCATATATTTT
16	NA	TRBV9	few	TRBJ2-1	CASSVASGLLYNEQFF	TGTGCCAGCAGCGTAGCCTCGGGGTTACTGTACAATGAGCAGTTCTTC
16	TRBD2	TRBV9	NA	TRBJ2-5	CASSVDSGRAVETQYF	TGTGCCAGCAGCGTAGACAGCGGGAGGGCCGTGGAGACCCAGTACTTC
15	TRBD1	TRBV27	few	TRBJ1-2	CASRTPIRGNYGYTF	TGTGCCAGCAGAACCCCTATCAGGGGGAACTATGGCTACACCTTC
12	NA	TRBV5-1	NA	TRBJ1-1	CASSTPGERAFF	TGCGCCAGCAGCACGCCAGGGGAGAGGGCTTTCTTT
15	TRBD1	TRBV7-9	many	TRBJ2-2	CASSTGTGGIGELFF	TGTGCCAGCAGCACTGGGACAGGGGGAATCGGGGAGCTGTTTTTT
14	NA	TRBV11-2	NA	TRBJ2-2	CASSAGSNTGELFF	TGTGCCAGCAGCGCTGGCTCGAACACCGGGGAGCTGTTTTTT
16	NA	TRBV2	once	TRBJ2-2	CASSHGAGTNTGELFF	TGTGCCAGCAGCCACGGGGCGGGAACGAACACCGGGGAGCTGTTTTTT
16	TRBD2	TRBV27	NA	TRBJ2-2	CASRGKASGNTGELFF	TGTGCCAGCAGGGGTAAGGCTAGCGGAAACACCGGGGAGCTGTTTTTT
14	NA	TRBV5-1	NA	TRBJ2-5	CASTRRILQETQYF	TGCGCCAGCACCCGGAGGATCCTCCAAGAGACCCAGTACTTC
15	NA	TRBV6-6	few	TRBJ2-1	CGVSGALSGYNEQFF	TGTGGGGTATCCGGGGCCCTCTCGGGGTACAATGAGCAGTTCTTC
12	NA	TRBV5-8	NA	TRBJ1-1	CASSLIKGEAFF	TGTGCCAGCAGCTTGATTAAGGGTGAAGCTTTCTTT
16	TRBD2	TRBV4-1	NA	TRBJ2-1	CASKINTSGRASEQFF	TGCGCCAGCAAAATAAATACTAGCGGGAGGGCCAGTGAGCAGTTCTTC
13	TRBD1	TRBV29-1	NA	TRBJ2-7	CSVSGQGLHEQYF	TGCAGCGTTAGTGGACAGGGGCTCCACGAGCAGTACTTC
14	NA	TRBV5-4	once	TRBJ2-2	CASSSGGLTGELFF	TGTGCCAGCAGCTCCGGCGGGTTGACCGGGGAGCTGTTTTTT
16	TRBD2	TRBV19	few	TRBJ2-1	CASSPGAGESYNEQFF	TGTGCCAGTAGTCCCGGGGCGGGAGAATCCTACAATGAGCAGTTCTTC
13	NA	TRBV28	NA	TRBJ2-7	CASSLSGTYEQYF	TGTGCCAGCAGTTTATCCGGGACCTACGAGCAGTACTTC
16	NA	TRBV28	NA	TRBJ2-2	CASSLLPRADTGELFF	TGTGCCAGCAGTTTACTCCCGCGGGCAGATACCGGGGAGCTGTTTTTT
15	TRBD2	TRBV12-5	NA	TRBJ2-1	CASGLGLAEYNEQFF	TGTGCTAGTGGTTTGGGACTAGCGGAGTACAATGAGCAGTTCTTC